The TCR beta chain described here comes from a study of shared clonotypes between healthy human individuals. This CDR3 has 13 amino acids. V gave up 2 bases and J gave up 1 base, with 6 bases separating them. CDR1 and CDR2 from the germline V gene are SGHTS and YDEGEE. The run depth of the assay was deep. Assay: immunoSEQ multiplex PCR; the TCRdb copy retains only in-frame clones and omits some. The table shows some 1 million clones, with more than 60% occurring only once. Sample: memory CD4+ T cells sorted from blood. Subset in this sample: CD45RA-negative fraction. This receptor was identified in a young man in good health. This chain uses TRBV5-8 with TRBJ1-2; D call uncertain. The CDR3 nucleotides read TGTGCCAGCAGCTTCAACGGTAACTATGGCTACACCTTC. Amino acid sequence: CASSFNGNYGYTF.